Listed below are T cell receptor beta chains from one sample, sequenced in a study of high-grade serous ovarian cancer treatment subgroups. This table comes from immunoSEQ multiplex PCR, and its TCRdb copy is limited to in-frame clones, with some not included. This table has some 5,700 clones, about 60% appearing once. The sample consisted of tumor tissue. These receptors originate from a human donor with high-grade serous ovarian cancer. Each CDR3 is given with its conserved first and last residue. D genes are given only for firm matches. Clone size is not always given. Where it is, it says once, few, many or a class for expanded clones.

D: NA
size: few
V: TRBV6-5
J: TRBJ2-5
CDR3: CASSYLGGETQYF
DNA: TGTGCCAGCAGTTACTTGGGGGGAGAGACCCAGTACTTC

D: NA
size: NA
V: TRBV7-2
J: TRBJ1-5
CDR3: CASSLSGRSNQPQHF
DNA: TGTGCCAGCAGCTTATCAGGGAGGAGCAATCAGCCCCAGCATTTT

D: TRBD2
size: NA
V: TRBV7-2
J: TRBJ2-2
CDR3: CASSLTGVRGGNTGELFF
DNA: TGTGCCAGCAGCTTAACGGGTGTGCGGGGGGGTAACACCGGGGAGCTGTTTTTT

D: NA
size: few
V: TRBV6-6
J: TRBJ1-1
CDR3: CASRFTERYTEAFF
DNA: TGTGCCAGCAGGTTTACAGAGCGGTACACTGAAGCTTTCTTT

D: TRBD1
size: NA
V: TRBV29-1
J: TRBJ1-2
CDR3: CSAAQGAGVYGYTF
DNA: TGCAGCGCCGCACAGGGGGCGGGGGTCTATGGCTACACCTTC

D: TRBD1
size: NA
V: TRBV19
J: TRBJ2-7
CDR3: CASSFRDRGTYEQYF
DNA: TGTGCCAGTAGTTTCCGGGACAGGGGTACCTACGAGCAGTACTTC

D: NA
size: few
V: TRBV7-3
J: TRBJ1-2
CDR3: CASSLGTGTYGYTF
DNA: TGTGCCAGCAGCTTAGGGACGGGGACTTATGGCTACACCTTC

D: TRBD2
size: NA
V: TRBV14
J: TRBJ2-3
CDR3: CASSHPLYPSGGDPDTQYF
DNA: TGTGCCAGCAGCCACCCCCTTTACCCTAGCGGGGGGGACCCGGATACGCAGTATTTT

D: TRBD2
size: NA
V: TRBV2
J: TRBJ2-3
CDR3: CASSGASGGALDTQYF
DNA: TGTGCCAGCAGCGGGGCTAGCGGGGGGGCCTTAGATACGCAGTATTTT

D: TRBD1
size: NA
V: TRBV5-1
J: TRBJ1-1
CDR3: CASSLAGTGLNTEAFF
DNA: TGCGCCAGCAGCTTGGCCGGGACAGGGTTGAACACTGAAGCTTTCTTT

D: NA
size: NA
V: TRBV5-4
J: TRBJ1-3
CDR3: CASSYTAGVSGNTIYF
DNA: TGTGCCAGCAGCTACACAGCAGGGGTTTCTGGAAACACCATATATTTT

D: NA
size: NA
V: TRBV15
J: TRBJ2-1
CDR3: CATSGRVSSYNEQFF
DNA: TGTGCCACCAGCGGACGGGTTAGCTCCTACAATGAGCAGTTCTTC

D: NA
size: NA
V: TRBV19
J: TRBJ1-1
CDR3: CASSIAPGGNTEAFF
DNA: TGTGCCAGTAGTATAGCCCCTGGCGGGAACACTGAAGCTTTCTTT

D: TRBD1
size: NA
V: TRBV27
J: TRBJ2-7
CDR3: CASKITGTGNYEQYF
DNA: TGTGCCAGCAAGATAACCGGGACAGGGAATTACGAGCAGTACTTC

D: NA
size: NA
V: TRBV7-2
J: TRBJ2-1
CDR3: CASSPTRVQYNEQFF
DNA: TGTGCCAGCAGCCCCACCAGGGTCCAATACAATGAGCAGTTCTTC

D: TRBD2
size: NA
V: TRBV19
J: TRBJ2-4
CDR3: CASSLQTSGGGLAKNIQYF
DNA: TGTGCCAGTAGTCTCCAGACTAGCGGGGGCGGCCTTGCCAAAAACATTCAGTACTTC

D: TRBD1
size: few
V: TRBV9
J: TRBJ1-1
CDR3: CASSAQGAYSAFF
DNA: TGTGCCAGCAGCGCCCAGGGGGCCTACTCAGCTTTCTTT

D: NA
size: NA
V: TRBV7-9
J: TRBJ2-2
CDR3: CASFFGEGTGELFF
DNA: TGTGCCAGTTTTTTCGGGGAAGGCACCGGGGAGCTGTTTTTT

D: NA
size: NA
V: TRBV4-3
J: TRBJ1-4
CDR3: CASSRSDSGNEKLFF
DNA: TGCGCCAGCAGCCGGTCCGACAGCGGGAATGAAAAACTGTTTTTT

D: NA
size: NA
V: TRBV6-5
J: TRBJ1-3
CDR3: CASSYSADSGNTIYF
DNA: TGTGCCAGCAGTTACTCTGCAGACTCTGGAAACACCATATATTTT

D: TRBD1
size: few
V: TRBV9
J: TRBJ1-5
CDR3: CASSHGTETSNQPQHF
DNA: TGTGCCAGCAGTCACGGGACAGAGACTAGCAATCAGCCCCAGCATTTT

D: NA
size: NA
V: TRBV7-3
J: TRBJ2-1
CDR3: CASSLTKDSEQFF
DNA: TGTGCCAGCAGCTTAACGAAGGACAGTGAGCAGTTCTTC

D: NA
size: once
V: TRBV7-2
J: TRBJ1-2
CDR3: CASSSRDPGRGGYTF
DNA: TGTGCCAGCAGCAGCCGGGACCCGGGTAGGGGTGGCTACACCTTC

D: TRBD1
size: few
V: TRBV7-8
J: TRBJ2-2
CDR3: CASSPGSQGPVGGELFF
DNA: TGTGCCAGCAGCCCTGGGTCACAGGGGCCGGTAGGAGGGGAGCTGTTTTTT

D: NA
size: NA
V: TRBV7-2
J: TRBJ1-3
CDR3: CASSLGPSTIYF
DNA: TGTGCCAGCAGCTTAGGCCCTTCAACCATATATTTT

D: TRBD1
size: NA
V: TRBV27
J: TRBJ1-2
CDR3: CASSFYPGQGPNYGYTF
DNA: TGTGCCAGCAGTTTCTACCCGGGACAGGGCCCCAACTATGGCTACACCTTC

D: TRBD2
size: once
V: TRBV4-2
J: TRBJ2-1
CDR3: CASSHSGLAENNEQFF
DNA: TGTGCCAGCAGCCACTCTGGGCTAGCGGAGAACAATGAGCAGTTCTTC

D: NA
size: NA
V: TRBV19
J: TRBJ1-5
CDR3: CASSIRGRQPQHF
DNA: TGTGCCAGTAGTATTCGGGGGAGACAGCCCCAGCATTTT

D: TRBD2
size: NA
V: TRBV7-3
J: TRBJ2-2
CDR3: CASSLFASGGANTGELFF
DNA: TGTGCCAGCAGCTTATTCGCCAGCGGGGGGGCAAACACCGGGGAGCTGTTTTTT

D: NA
size: few
V: TRBV7-2
J: TRBJ1-2
CDR3: CASSPFRTDYGYTF
DNA: TGTGCCAGCAGCCCGTTCCGGACGGACTATGGCTACACCTTC

D: NA
size: NA
V: TRBV7-9
J: TRBJ1-2
CDR3: CASSLGQLGYTF
DNA: TGTGCCAGCAGCTTAGGACAATTGGGCTACACCTTC

D: TRBD2
size: few
V: TRBV19
J: TRBJ2-7
CDR3: CASSKLTSGAYEQYF
DNA: TGTGCCAGTAGCAAGCTTACTAGCGGGGCCTACGAGCAGTACTTC

D: TRBD1
size: NA
V: TRBV6-5
J: TRBJ1-2
CDR3: CAGQTGAAPYGYTF
DNA: TGTGCCGGACAAACAGGGGCCGCTCCCTATGGCTACACCTTC

D: NA
size: NA
V: TRBV21-1
J: TRBJ1-3
CDR3: CASSKWSGGRGNTIYF
DNA: TGTGCCAGCAGCAAATGGTCAGGGGGCCGTGGAAACACCATATATTTT

D: NA
size: few
V: TRBV7-3
J: TRBJ1-5
CDR3: CASSSTGLEPQHF
DNA: TGTGCCAGCAGCTCCACTGGATTGGAGCCCCAGCATTTT

D: TRBD1
size: NA
V: TRBV6-6
J: TRBJ1-6
CDR3: CASSSFRGLNSPLHF
DNA: TGTGCCAGCAGCTCCTTCAGGGGGTTAAATTCACCCCTCCACTTT

D: NA
size: NA
V: TRBV7-9
J: TRBJ2-3
CDR3: CARGETDTQYF
DNA: TGTGCCAGGGGGGAAACAGATACGCAGTATTTT

D: TRBD2
size: NA
V: TRBV11-3
J: TRBJ2-7
CDR3: CASSPGLASSEQYF
DNA: TGTGCCAGCAGTCCGGGACTAGCTTCGTCCGAGCAGTACTTC

D: NA
size: NA
V: TRBV7-7
J: TRBJ2-6
CDR3: CASSFNSVPQSRANVLTF
DNA: TGTGCCAGCAGCTTTAATTCTGTGCCACAAAGTCGGGCCAACGTCCTGACTTTC

D: TRBD1
size: NA
V: TRBV10-3
J: TRBJ1-1
CDR3: CAISESGTANTEAFF
DNA: TGTGCCATCAGTGAGTCCGGGACAGCGAACACTGAAGCTTTCTTT

D: NA
size: NA
V: TRBV5-6
J: TRBJ1-2
CDR3: CASSRGPYGYTF
DNA: TGTGCCAGCAGTCGTGGACCCTATGGCTACACCTTC